The entry below describes one TCR beta chain. The data were taken from a study of shared clonotypes between healthy human individuals. Profiling relied on immunoSEQ multiplex PCR, and the TCRdb table lists in-frame clones only, not all of them. The sample has about 490,000 clones, around 73% seen once. Trimming took off 3 bases at V and 8 bases at J, with 16 bases between the two ends. The CDR3 runs to 14 residues. The germline CDR1 and CDR2 sequences are MRHNA and SNTAGT. The chain uses TRBV6-4 and TRBJ1-2, with D unclear. The source is a woman aged 35 to 49 in good health. Some clones in this sample may be carry-over from other donors' samples. Sample: PBMCs. The CDR3 loop is CASSDQAGSGGYTF. The CDR3, as DNA: TGTGCCAGCAGTGATCAAGCCGGGTCCGGGGGCTACACCTTC.